This is a list of T cell receptor beta chains from one sample in a study of cytomegalovirus exposure and HLA in healthy donors. Data came from immunoSEQ multiplex PCR; TCRdb stores just in-frame clones and leaves some out. The sample records roughly 130,000 clones, roughly 80% being singletons. Sequenced material: PBMCs. These receptor sequences come from a man between 18 and 35 years old in good health and CMV-seronegative. CDR3s include the opening cysteine and the closing phenylalanine or tryptophan. The order of the fields is V gene, D gene, J gene, clone size, CDR3 DNA, CDR3 protein. D genes are given only for firm matches. A row's size may be missing; if present it is once, few, many or a size class.

TRBV7-2	TRBD2	TRBJ2-3	-	TGTGCCAGCAGCTTCACGGGGGGGCGGATAGATACGCAGTATTTT	CASSFTGGRIDTQYF
TRBV10-3	TRBD1	TRBJ2-4	-	TGTGCCATCAGGACGACAGGGACAAACATTCAGTACTTC	CAIRTTGTNIQYF
TRBV12-5	-	TRBJ1-6	-	TGTGCTAGTGGTTTGGGCGGGGACCTAAATTCACCCCCCCACTTT	CASGLGGDLNSPPHF
TRBV14	TRBD1	TRBJ1-2	-	TGTGCCAGCAGCCAAGATCGTCGAAGGACAGGCGACTATGGCTACACCTTC	CASSQDRRRTGDYGYTF
TRBV2	TRBD1	TRBJ1-1	few	TGTGCCAGCAATAAACCGACAGGGTTAGTAACTGAAGCTTTCTTT	CASNKPTGLVTEAFF
TRBV19	-	TRBJ1-5	once	TGTGCCAGTAGTATAGGGGCTCAGCCCCAGCATTTT	CASSIGAQPQHF
TRBV5-4	-	TRBJ2-7	-	TGTGCCAGCAGCCGGAGGGGCGGTGGCTCCTACGAGCAGTACTTC	CASSRRGGGSYEQYF
TRBV5-1	-	TRBJ2-7	-	TGCGCCAGCAGCCCGGACAGTGTCTCCTACGAGCAGTACTTC	CASSPDSVSYEQYF
TRBV19	TRBD1	TRBJ2-7	-	TGTGCCAGTAGTAGCCGGGACAGGGAGTACGAGCAGTACTTC	CASSSRDREYEQYF
TRBV13	TRBD1	TRBJ2-7	-	TGTGCCAGCAGCTTTACCTGGGACAGGGAATACGAGCAGTACTTC	CASSFTWDREYEQYF
TRBV5-3	TRBD1	TRBJ1-6	-	TGTGCCAGAAGCCGTGACAGGGTGAATTCACCCCTCCACTTT	CARSRDRVNSPLHF
TRBV4-3	-	TRBJ1-2	-	TGCGCCAGCAGCCAAGATGGAGGGCGAGAAAACTATGGCTACACCTTC	CASSQDGGRENYGYTF
TRBV5-1	-	TRBJ1-3	-	TGCGCCAGCAGCTTGACCGAGGGAGACACCATATATTTT	CASSLTEGDTIYF
TRBV30	-	TRBJ1-3	-	TGTGCCTGGGCTATATCGTCTGGAAACACCATATATTTT	CAWAISSGNTIYF
TRBV9	-	TRBJ2-4	once	TGTGCCAGCAGCCCCGGGTTCAAAAACATTCAGTACTTC	CASSPGFKNIQYF
TRBV4-1	-	TRBJ1-3	-	TGCGCCAGCAGCCAAGGAAAAGGACAGACTTACTCTGGAAACACCATATATTTT	CASSQGKGQTYSGNTIYF
TRBV19	-	TRBJ1-1	-	TGTGCCAGTAAGTTTGCCCGGGCTGAAGCTTTCTTT	CASKFARAEAFF
TRBV7-9	TRBD1	TRBJ2-7	-	TGTGCCAGCAAACCGACAGGGACGATCTACGAGCAGTACTTC	CASKPTGTIYEQYF
TRBV9	-	TRBJ1-6	-	TGTGCCAGCAGCGTACGGGGAGCTAATTCACCCCTCCACTTT	CASSVRGANSPLHF
TRBV6-1	TRBD1	TRBJ1-4	-	TGTGCCAGCAGTGAAGCGGCGCGGGACAGGGGGTTTTCTAATGAAAAACTGTTTTTT	CASSEAARDRGFSNEKLFF
TRBV9	TRBD2	TRBJ2-1	-	TGTGCCAGCAGCACCGGACTAGCGGGGATGGAGAATGAGCAGTTCTTC	CASSTGLAGMENEQFF
TRBV7-2	-	TRBJ2-5	-	TGTGCCAGCAGCCCTAAAGAGACCCAGTACTTC	CASSPKETQYF
TRBV6-5	-	TRBJ2-2	-	TGTGCCAGCAGTTACGGGGGCGTCACCGGGGAGCTGTTTTTT	CASSYGGVTGELFF
TRBV11-3	TRBD2	TRBJ2-3	-	TGTGCCAGCAGCGGGGACTACCCTAGCACAGATACGCAGTATTTT	CASSGDYPSTDTQYF
TRBV7-2	TRBD1	TRBJ1-2	-	TGTGCCAGCAGCCAGACATCCCTACCCGGGACAGGGGACTATGGCTACACCTTC	CASSQTSLPGTGDYGYTF
TRBV7-9	TRBD1	TRBJ2-1	few	TGTGCCAGCAGCCCCCCCTTCAGGACAGGGGCCTACAATGAGCAGTTCTTC	CASSPPFRTGAYNEQFF
TRBV30	-	TRBJ2-1	once	TGTGCCTGGAGTGTACGCCTCACAGAGCAGTTCTTC	CAWSVRLTEQFF
TRBV4-3	TRBD2	TRBJ2-7	-	TGCGCCAGCAGCCCCCAGGGAGGGGACTACGAGCAGTACTTC	CASSPQGGDYEQYF
TRBV29-1	TRBD1	TRBJ1-2	-	TGCAGCGTTCCACCGGACAGGGGGGATGGCTACACCTTC	CSVPPDRGDGYTF
TRBV4-2	-	TRBJ1-6	-	TGTGCCAGCAGCCAAGTTACGAGGGTATGGGGCTATAATTCACCCCTCCACTTT	CASSQVTRVWGYNSPLHF
TRBV6-5	-	TRBJ2-7	-	TGTGCCAGCAGTTCGGGATTGGACCGGCAGTACTTC	CASSSGLDRQYF
TRBV30	TRBD2	TRBJ2-5	-	TGTGCCTGGAGTATAGGACTAGCAGAGACCCAGTACTTC	CAWSIGLAETQYF
TRBV7-9	-	TRBJ1-2	once	TGTGCCAGCAGCCCGGGCGGGGCGGGCGGCTACACCTTC	CASSPGGAGGYTF
TRBV7-9	TRBD1	TRBJ1-1	-	TGTTCCAGCAGCCCCGGACAGGGACGTTTTACCATGAACACTGAAGCTTTCTTT	CSSSPGQGRFTMNTEAFF
TRBV12-5	TRBD1	TRBJ2-5	-	TGTGCTAGTGGCGGACAGGGGGCCCAAGAGACCCAGTACTTC	CASGGQGAQETQYF
TRBV30	TRBD1	TRBJ1-6	-	TGTGCCTGGAGCACCGGGACAGGGGATTCACCCCTCCACTTT	CAWSTGTGDSPLHF
TRBV2	-	TRBJ2-7	-	TGTGCCAGCAGCCCCTTTCACGAGCAGTACTTC	CASSPFHEQYF
TRBV19	-	TRBJ1-1	-	TGTGCCAGTAGTATCGCGGCAGGGGTTACGAACACTGAAGCTTTCTTT	CASSIAAGVTNTEAFF
TRBV5-1	-	TRBJ2-3	-	TGCGCCAGCAGACCTGTACAGGGCGGCACAGATACGCAGTATTTT	CASRPVQGGTDTQYF
TRBV4-3	TRBD1	TRBJ2-7	few	TGCGCCAGCAGCCAAGATCGTGGGACAGGGAACGAGCAGTACTTC	CASSQDRGTGNEQYF
TRBV7-9	-	TRBJ1-5	-	TGTGCCAGCAGCTCTCTCCGTGAGCCCCAGCATTTT	CASSSLREPQHF
TRBV7-2	TRBD1	TRBJ2-7	-	TGTGCCAGCAGCGCCAATGACAGGGGGATCGCCCACGAGCAGTACTTC	CASSANDRGIAHEQYF
TRBV4-3	-	TRBJ1-6	-	TGCGCCAGCAGCCAAGTCTCAGGGTTTGGGTCACCCCTCCACTTT	CASSQVSGFGSPLHF